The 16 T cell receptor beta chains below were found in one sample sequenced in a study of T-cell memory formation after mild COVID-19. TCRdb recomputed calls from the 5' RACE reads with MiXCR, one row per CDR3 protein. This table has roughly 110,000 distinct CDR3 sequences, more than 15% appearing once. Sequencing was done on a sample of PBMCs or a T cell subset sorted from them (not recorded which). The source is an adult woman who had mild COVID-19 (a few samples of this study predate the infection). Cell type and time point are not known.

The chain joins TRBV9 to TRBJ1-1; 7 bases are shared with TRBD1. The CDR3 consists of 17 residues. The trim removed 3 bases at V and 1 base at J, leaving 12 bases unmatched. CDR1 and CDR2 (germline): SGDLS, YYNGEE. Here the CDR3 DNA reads TGTGCCAGCAGCGCATCGAGATCTACAGGGGCGAACACTGAAGCTTTCTTT. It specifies CASSASRSTGANTEAFF.

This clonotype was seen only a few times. CDR3 coding DNA: TGTGCCAGCAGTGAAGCCCTTTCGACAGTGAACACCGGGGAGCTGTTTTTT. This translates into CASSEALSTVNTGELFF. The rearrangement links TRBV2 to TRBJ2-2; a possible D gene is TRBD1 (5 bases). Germline CDR1 SNHLY, CDR2 FYNNEI. Trimming took 0 bases from V and 1 from J, leaving 12 bases between them. CDR3 length: 17 residues.

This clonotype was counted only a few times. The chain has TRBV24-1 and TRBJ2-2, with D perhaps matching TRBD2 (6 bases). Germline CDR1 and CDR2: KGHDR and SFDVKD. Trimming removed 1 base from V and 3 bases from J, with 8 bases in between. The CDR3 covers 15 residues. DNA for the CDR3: TGTGCCACCAGTGATTTAGGGGAGGACACCGGGGAGCTGTTTTTT. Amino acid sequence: CATSDLGEDTGELFF.

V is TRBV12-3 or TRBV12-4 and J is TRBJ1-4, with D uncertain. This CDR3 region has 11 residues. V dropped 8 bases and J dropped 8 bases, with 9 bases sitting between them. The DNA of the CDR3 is TGTGCCAGCCAACACGAGGAAAAACTGTTTTTT. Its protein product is CASQHEEKLFF.

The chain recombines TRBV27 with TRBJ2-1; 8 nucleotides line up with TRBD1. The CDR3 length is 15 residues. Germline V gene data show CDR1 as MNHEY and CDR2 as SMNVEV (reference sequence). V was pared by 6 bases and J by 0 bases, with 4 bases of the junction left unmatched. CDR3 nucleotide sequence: TGTGCCAGCAGGACAGGGGTCAGCTCCTACAATGAGCAGTTCTTC. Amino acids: CASRTGVSSYNEQFF.

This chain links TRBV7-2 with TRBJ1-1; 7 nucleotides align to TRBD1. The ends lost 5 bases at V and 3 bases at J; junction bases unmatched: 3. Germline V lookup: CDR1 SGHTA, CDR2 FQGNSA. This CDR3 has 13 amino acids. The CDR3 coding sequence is TGTGCCAGCAGCCCTACAGGGGACACTGAAGCTTTCTTT. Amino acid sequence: CASSPTGDTEAFF. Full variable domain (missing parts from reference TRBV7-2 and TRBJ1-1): GAGVSQSPSNKVTEKGKDVELRCDPISGHTALYWYRQSLGQGLEFLIYFQGNSAPDKSGLPSDRFSAERTGGSVSTLTIQRTQQEDSAVYLCASSPTGDTEAFFGQGTRLTVV.

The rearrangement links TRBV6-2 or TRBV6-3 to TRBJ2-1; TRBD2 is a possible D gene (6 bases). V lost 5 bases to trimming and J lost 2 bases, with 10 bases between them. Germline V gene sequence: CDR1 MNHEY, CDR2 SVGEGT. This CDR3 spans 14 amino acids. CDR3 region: CASSTWEAYNEQFF. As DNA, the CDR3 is TGTGCCAGCAGTACCTGGGAGGCCTACAATGAGCAGTTCTTC.

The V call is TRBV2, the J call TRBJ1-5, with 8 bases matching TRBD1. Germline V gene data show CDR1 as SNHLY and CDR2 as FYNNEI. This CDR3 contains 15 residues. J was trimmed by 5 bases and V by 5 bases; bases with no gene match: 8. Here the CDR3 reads CASSLGQGPDQPQHF. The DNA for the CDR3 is TGTGCCAGCAGTCTTGGACAGGGACCTGATCAGCCCCAGCATTTT.

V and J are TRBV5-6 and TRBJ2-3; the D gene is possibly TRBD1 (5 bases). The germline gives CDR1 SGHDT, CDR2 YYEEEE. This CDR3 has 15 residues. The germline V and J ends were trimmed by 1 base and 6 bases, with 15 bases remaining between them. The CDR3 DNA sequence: TGTGCCAGCAGCTTGCCTCACAGGTTCCCGGATACGCAGTATTTT. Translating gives CASSLPHRFPDTQYF.

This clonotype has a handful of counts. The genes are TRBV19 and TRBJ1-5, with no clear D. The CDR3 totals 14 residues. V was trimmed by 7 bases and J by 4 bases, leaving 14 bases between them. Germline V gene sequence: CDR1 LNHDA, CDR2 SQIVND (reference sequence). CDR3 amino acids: CASTPRAVNQPQHF. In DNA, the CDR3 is TGTGCCAGTACCCCCCGGGCGGTTAATCAGCCCCAGCATTTT.

In DNA, the CDR3 is TGTGCCACACGAAGGTTCGAGTCCACCGGGGAGCTGTTTTTT. This codes for CATRRFESTGELFF. The chain recombines TRBV12-3 or TRBV12-4 with TRBJ2-2; D remains unclear. Trimming removed 10 bases from V and 4 bases from J, with 16 bases in between. The CDR3 length is 14 residues.

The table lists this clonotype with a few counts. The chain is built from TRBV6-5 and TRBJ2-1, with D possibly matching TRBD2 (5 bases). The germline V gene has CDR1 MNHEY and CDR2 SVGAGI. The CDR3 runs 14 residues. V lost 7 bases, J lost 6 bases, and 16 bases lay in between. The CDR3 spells CASKLVRGSNEQFF. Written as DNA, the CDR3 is TGTGCCAGCAAGCTAGTCCGGGGTTCCAATGAGCAGTTCTTC.

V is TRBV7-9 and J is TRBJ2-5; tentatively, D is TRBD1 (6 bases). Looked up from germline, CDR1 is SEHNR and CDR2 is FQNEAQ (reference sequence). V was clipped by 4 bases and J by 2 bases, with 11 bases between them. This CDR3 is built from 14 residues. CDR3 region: CASSYRDTQETQYF. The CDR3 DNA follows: TGTGCCAGCAGCTATAGGGACACACAAGAGACCCAGTACTTC.

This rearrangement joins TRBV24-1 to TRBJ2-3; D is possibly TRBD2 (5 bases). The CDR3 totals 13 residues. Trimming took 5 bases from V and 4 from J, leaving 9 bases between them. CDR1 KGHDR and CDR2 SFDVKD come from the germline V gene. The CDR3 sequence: CATSVGRADTQYF. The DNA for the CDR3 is TGTGCCACCAGTGTGGGGAGAGCAGATACGCAGTATTTT.

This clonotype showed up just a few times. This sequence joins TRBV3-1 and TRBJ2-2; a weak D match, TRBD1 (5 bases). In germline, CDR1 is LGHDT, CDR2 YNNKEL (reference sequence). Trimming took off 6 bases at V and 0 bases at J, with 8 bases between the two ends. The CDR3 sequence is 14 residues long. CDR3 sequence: CASRRTTNTGELFF. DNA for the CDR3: TGTGCCAGCAGAAGGACAACGAACACCGGGGAGCTGTTTTTT.

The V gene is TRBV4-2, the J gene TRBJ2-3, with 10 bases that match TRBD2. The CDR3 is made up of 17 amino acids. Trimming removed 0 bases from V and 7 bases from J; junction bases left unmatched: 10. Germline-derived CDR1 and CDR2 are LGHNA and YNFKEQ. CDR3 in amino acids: CASSQEGPSGGAHTQYF. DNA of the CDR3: TGTGCCAGCAGCCAAGAAGGGCCGAGCGGGGGGGCTCATACGCAGTATTTT.